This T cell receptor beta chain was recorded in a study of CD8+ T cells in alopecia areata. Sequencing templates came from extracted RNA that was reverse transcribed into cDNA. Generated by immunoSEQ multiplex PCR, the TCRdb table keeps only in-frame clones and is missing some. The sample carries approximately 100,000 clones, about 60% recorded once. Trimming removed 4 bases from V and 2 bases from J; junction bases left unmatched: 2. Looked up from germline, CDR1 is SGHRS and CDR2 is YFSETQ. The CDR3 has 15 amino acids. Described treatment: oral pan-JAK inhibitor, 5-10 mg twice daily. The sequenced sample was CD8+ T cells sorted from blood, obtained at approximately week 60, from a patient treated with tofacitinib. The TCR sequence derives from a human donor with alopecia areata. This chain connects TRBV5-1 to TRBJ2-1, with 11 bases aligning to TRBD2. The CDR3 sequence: CASSISGGAYNEQFF. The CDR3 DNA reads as TGCGCCAGCAGCATTAGCGGGGGGGCCTACAATGAGCAGTTCTTC.